This note documents a single T cell receptor (beta chain) sequence. As yet, its antigen is unknown. 5'RACE primed at constant segments yielded TCR alpha and TCR beta cDNA libraries bearing sample barcodes and UMIs. MiXCR, run by TCRdb on the 5' RACE reads, gives a single entry per CDR3 protein. The data hold about 320,000 distinct CDR3 sequences, with roughly an eighth observed a single time. The data derive from a study of T-cell memory formation after mild COVID-19. Overall study context: Clusters were largely donor specific.

The CDR3 spans 18 residues. CDR1 is MGHRA, CDR2 YSYEKL, per germline. J was trimmed by 0 bases and V by 4 bases; bases with no gene match: 9. Study-wide points: CD4+ contracting clones were mainly CM and EM; CD8+ ones, EMRA. The study detected some responding clones in pre-infection memory, suggesting cross-reactive memory joined.

The sequenced sample was PBMCs or a T cell subset sorted from them (not recorded which). The source of this sequence is a man aged 18 to 29 who had mild COVID-19 (a few samples of this study predate the infection). Cell type and time point are not known. The J gene is TRBJ2-1, the V gene TRBV4-1; 10 bases agree with TRBD2. The CDR3 spells CASSPSSGGLSSYNEQFF. The CDR3 nucleotides are TGCGCCAGCAGCCCCTCTAGCGGGGGCCTATCCTCCTACAATGAGCAGTTCTTC.